This paragraph covers one TCR beta chain sequence. This CDR3 contains 14 residues. Germline trimming cut 5 bases from V and 3 bases from J; bases unmatched to any gene: 5. Per the germline V gene, CDR1 is SGHTA and CDR2 is FQGNSA. Per the original methods: Nucleated cell number was recorded as an estimate derived from reference gene primer amplification. Data came from immunoSEQ multiplex PCR; TCRdb stores just in-frame clones and leaves some out. The V and J calls and clone size come from that table; D and trimming were worked out from the DNA. Among around 40,000 clones listed, 88% were seen once. The source of the sample is a study of blood T cell repertoires in COVID-19. Study as a whole: Sample material is recorded as cDNA or gDNA derived from T cells, B-cell-depleted T cells, or PBMCs.

The TCR comes from a human donor in a cohort sampled during active COVID-19. This chain connects TRBV7-2 to TRBJ2-7; 9 nucleotides match TRBD1. The sequencing input was peripheral blood. This chain's CDR3 is CASSPGTGRYEQYF. Here the CDR3 DNA reads TGTGCCAGCAGCCCCGGGACAGGGCGCTACGAGCAGTACTTC. Drawing the rest from reference TRBV7-2 and TRBJ2-7, the complete variable domain is GAGVSQSPSNKVTEKGKDVELRCDPISGHTALYWYRQSLGQGLEFLIYFQGNSAPDKSGLPSDRFSAERTGGSVSTLTIQRTQQEDSAVYLCASSPGTGRYEQYFGPGTRLTVT.